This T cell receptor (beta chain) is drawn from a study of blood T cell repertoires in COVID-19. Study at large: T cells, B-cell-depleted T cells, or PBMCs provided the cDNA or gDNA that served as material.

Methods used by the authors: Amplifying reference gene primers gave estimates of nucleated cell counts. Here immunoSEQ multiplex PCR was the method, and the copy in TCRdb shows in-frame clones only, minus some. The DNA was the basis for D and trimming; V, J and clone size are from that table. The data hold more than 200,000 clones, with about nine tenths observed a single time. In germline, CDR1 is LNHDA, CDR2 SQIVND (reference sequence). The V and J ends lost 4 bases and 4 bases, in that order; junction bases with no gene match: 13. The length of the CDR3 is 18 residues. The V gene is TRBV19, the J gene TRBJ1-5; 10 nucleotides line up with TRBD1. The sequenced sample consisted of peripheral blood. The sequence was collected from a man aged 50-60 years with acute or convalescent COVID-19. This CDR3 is CASSTPRTGGALNQPQHF. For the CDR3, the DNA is TGTGCCAGTAGTACCCCTCGGACAGGGGGAGCTTTAAATCAGCCCCAGCATTTT.